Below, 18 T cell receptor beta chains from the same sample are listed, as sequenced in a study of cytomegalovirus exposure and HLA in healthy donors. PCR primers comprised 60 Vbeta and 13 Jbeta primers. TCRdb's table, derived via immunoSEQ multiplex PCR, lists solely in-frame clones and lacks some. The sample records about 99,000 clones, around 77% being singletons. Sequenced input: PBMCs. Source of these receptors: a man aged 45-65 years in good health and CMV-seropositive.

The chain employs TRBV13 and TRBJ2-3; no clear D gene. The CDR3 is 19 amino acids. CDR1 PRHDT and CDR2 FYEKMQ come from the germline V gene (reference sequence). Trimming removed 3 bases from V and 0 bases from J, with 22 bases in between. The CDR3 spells CASSFSSAAQSRSTDTQYF. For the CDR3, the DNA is TGTGCCAGCAGCTTCTCATCGGCGGCTCAGAGTCGCAGCACAGATACGCAGTATTTT. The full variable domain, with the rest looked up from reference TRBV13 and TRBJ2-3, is AAGVIQSPRHLIKEKRETATLKCYPIPRHDTVYWYQQGPGQDPQFLISFYEKMQSDKGSIPDRFSAQQFSDYHSELNMSSLELGDSALYFCASSFSSAAQSRSTDTQYFGPGTRLTVL.

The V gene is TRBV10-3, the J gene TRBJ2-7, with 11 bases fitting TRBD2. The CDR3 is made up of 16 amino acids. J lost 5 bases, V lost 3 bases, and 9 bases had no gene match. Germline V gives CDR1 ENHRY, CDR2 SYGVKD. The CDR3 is CAISDIAGGDLNEQYF. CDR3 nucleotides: TGTGCCATCAGTGACATAGCGGGAGGGGACCTAAACGAGCAGTACTTC.

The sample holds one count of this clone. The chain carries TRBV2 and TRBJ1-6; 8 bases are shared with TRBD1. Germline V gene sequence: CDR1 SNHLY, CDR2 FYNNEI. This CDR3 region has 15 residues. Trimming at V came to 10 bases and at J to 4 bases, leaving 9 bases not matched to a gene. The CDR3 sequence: CATGQGPVYNSPLHF. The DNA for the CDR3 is TGTGCCACAGGACAGGGCCCGGTATATAATTCACCCCTCCACTTT.

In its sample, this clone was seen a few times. The CDR3 DNA reads as TGTGCCAGCAGCCAAGGGGTAGCGGGAGTAGTAACGCAGTATTTT. Translating it yields CASSQGVAGVVTQYF. V and J are TRBV4-2 and TRBJ2-3; TRBD2 agrees at 9 bases. CDR3 length equals 15 residues. The germline V gene has CDR1 LGHNA and CDR2 YNFKEQ. J lost 9 bases, V lost 1 base, and 8 bases had no gene match.

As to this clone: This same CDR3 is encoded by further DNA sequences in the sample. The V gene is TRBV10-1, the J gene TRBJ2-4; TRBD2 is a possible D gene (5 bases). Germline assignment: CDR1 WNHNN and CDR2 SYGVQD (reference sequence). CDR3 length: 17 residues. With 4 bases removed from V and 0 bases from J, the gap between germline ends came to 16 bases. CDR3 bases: TGCGCCAGCAGTGCCCCGGGGAACAGCTTAGCCAAAAACATTCAGTACTTC. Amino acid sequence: CASSAPGNSLAKNIQYF.

The CDR3 reads CASSPEAIWNNEQFF. The CDR3 DNA sequence: TGTGCCAGCAGCCCGGAGGCGATATGGAACAATGAGCAGTTCTTC. The rearrangement joins TRBV7-8 to TRBJ2-1; a weak D match, TRBD2 (5 bases). With 5 bases removed from V and 5 bases from J, the gap between germline ends came to 16 bases. CDR3 length: 15 residues. In germline, CDR1 is SGHVS, CDR2 FQNEAQ. The full variable domain, completed using reference TRBV7-8 and TRBJ2-1, is GAGVSQSPRYKVAKRGQDVALRCDPISGHVSLFWYQQALGQGPEFLTYFQNEAQLDKSGLPSDRFFAERPEGSVSTLKIQRTQQEDSAVYLCASSPEAIWNNEQFFGPGTRLTVL.

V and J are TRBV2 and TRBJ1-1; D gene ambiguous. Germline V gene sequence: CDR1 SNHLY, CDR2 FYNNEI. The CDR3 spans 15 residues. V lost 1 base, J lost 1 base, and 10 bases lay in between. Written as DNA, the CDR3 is TGTGCCAGCAGTGAAGGGCTGGGCCCGAACACTGAAGCTTTCTTT. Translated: CASSEGLGPNTEAFF.

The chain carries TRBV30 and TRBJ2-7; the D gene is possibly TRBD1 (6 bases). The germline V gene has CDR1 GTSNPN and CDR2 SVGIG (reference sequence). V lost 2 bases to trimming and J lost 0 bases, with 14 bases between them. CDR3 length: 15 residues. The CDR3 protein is CAWSSLRGSSYEQYF. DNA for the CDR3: TGTGCCTGGAGTTCACTGAGGGGGTCCTCCTACGAGCAGTACTTC. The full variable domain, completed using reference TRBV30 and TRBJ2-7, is SQTIHQWPATLVQPVGSPLSLECTVEGTSNPNLYWYRQAAGRGLQLLFYSVGIGQISSEVPQNLSASRPQDRQFILSSKKLLLSDSGFYLCAWSSLRGSSYEQYFGPGTRLTVT.

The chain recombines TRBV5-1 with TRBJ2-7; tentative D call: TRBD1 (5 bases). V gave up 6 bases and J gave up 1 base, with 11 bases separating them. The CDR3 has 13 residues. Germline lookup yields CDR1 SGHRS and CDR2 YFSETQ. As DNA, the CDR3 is TGCGCCAGCACCCTTCAGGGTTCCTACGAGCAGTACTTC. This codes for CASTLQGSYEQYF.

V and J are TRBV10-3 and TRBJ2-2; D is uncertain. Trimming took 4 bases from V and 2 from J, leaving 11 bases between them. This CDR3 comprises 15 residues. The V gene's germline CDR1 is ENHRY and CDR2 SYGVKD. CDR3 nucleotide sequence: TGTGCCATCAGTGCGTTGACTCCTAACACCGGGGAGCTGTTTTTT. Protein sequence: CAISALTPNTGELFF.

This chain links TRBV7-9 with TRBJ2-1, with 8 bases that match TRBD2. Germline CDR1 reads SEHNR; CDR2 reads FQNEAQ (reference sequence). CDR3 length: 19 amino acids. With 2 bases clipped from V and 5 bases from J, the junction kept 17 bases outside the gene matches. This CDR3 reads CASSLSGVGGLVGHNEQFF. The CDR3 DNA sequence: TGTGCCAGCAGCTTAAGTGGGGTAGGGGGACTAGTGGGCCACAATGAGCAGTTCTTC.

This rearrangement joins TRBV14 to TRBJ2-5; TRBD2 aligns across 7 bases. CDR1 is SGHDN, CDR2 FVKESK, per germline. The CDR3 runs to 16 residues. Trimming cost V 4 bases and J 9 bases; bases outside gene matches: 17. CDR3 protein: CASSPSARGIVFPQYF. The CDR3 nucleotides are TGTGCCAGCAGCCCCTCCGCGCGGGGGATCGTATTCCCCCAGTACTTC.

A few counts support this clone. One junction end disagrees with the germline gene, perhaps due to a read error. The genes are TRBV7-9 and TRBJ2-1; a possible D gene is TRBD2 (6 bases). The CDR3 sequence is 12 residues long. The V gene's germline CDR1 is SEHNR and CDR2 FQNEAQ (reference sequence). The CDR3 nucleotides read TGTTCCAGCAGCCCTGAGGCGGGATACGCGTTCTTC. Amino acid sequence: CSSSPEAGYAFF.

The chain's CDR3 is CASSVDREVQFF. The CDR3 bases are TGTGCCAGCAGCGTCGACAGGGAAGTACAGTTCTTC. J is TRBJ2-1 and V is TRBV7-9, with 7 nucleotides matching TRBD1. Germline-derived CDR1 and CDR2 are SEHNR and FQNEAQ (reference sequence). The CDR3 consists of 12 residues. The ends lost 5 bases at V and 13 bases at J; junction bases unmatched: 8. Supplemented by reference TRBV7-9 and TRBJ2-1, the full variable domain reads DTGVSQNPRHKITKRGQNVTFRCDPISEHNRLYWYRQTLGQGPEFLTYFQNEAQLEKSRLLSDRFSAERPKGSFSTLEIQRTEQGDSAMYLCASSVDREVQFFGPGTRLTVL.

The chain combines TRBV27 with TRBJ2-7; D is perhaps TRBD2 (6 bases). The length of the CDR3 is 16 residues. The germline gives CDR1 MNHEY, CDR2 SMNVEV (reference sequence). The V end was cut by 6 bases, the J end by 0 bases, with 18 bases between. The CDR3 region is CASSRDGDLSSYEQYF. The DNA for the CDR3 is TGTGCCAGCAGCAGGGACGGGGACTTGAGCTCCTACGAGCAGTACTTC.

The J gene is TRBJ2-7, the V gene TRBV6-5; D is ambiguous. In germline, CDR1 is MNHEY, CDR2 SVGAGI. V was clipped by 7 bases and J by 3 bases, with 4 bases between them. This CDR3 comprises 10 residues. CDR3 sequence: CASTNYEQYF. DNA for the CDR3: TGTGCCAGCACCAACTACGAGCAGTACTTC.

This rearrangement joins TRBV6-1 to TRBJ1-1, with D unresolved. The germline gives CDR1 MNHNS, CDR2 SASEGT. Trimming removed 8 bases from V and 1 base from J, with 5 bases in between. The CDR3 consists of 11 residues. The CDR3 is CASPGNTEAFF. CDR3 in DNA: TGTGCCAGCCCGGGGAACACTGAAGCTTTCTTT.

The CDR3 loop reads CASSLTAGVDNEQFF. CDR3 nucleotide sequence: TGTGCCAGCAGCTTAACAGCGGGAGTAGATAATGAGCAGTTCTTC. V gene TRBV7-9 combines with J gene TRBJ2-1, with TRBD2 matching over 8 bases. Germline loops: CDR1 SEHNR, CDR2 FQNEAQ (reference sequence). The trim removed 2 bases at V and 7 bases at J, leaving 7 bases unmatched. CDR3 length equals 15 residues.